Only one count was recorded for the clone carrying this T cell receptor beta chain. Its antigen remains unknown. The record originates from a study of graft-versus-host responses after intestinal transplantation. Turning to the study itself: Recipients were given multivisceral, liver-intestinal, or isolated intestinal transplants. Induction using anti-thymocyte globulin, followed by tacrolimus and steroids for two to four years, was given to all recipients.

Sequencing was performed with immunoSEQ multiplex PCR; in TCRdb, only in-frame clones are kept and a portion is missing. The repertoire has 100,000 to 130,000 clones, roughly 87% of them found once; the top ten carry less than 0.85%. Study-level points and caveats: GvH clones detected in recipient marrow included some appearing first in ileum or blood.

The CDR3 spans 13 residues. The V gene lost 6 bases and the J gene lost 0 bases, with 6 bases spanning the gap. Germline assignment: CDR1 MNHEY and CDR2 SVGAGI. The receptor's source is a human donor who was the organ donor for an intestinal transplant. The chain recombines TRBV6-5 with TRBJ2-1; D not resolved. Source: unstimulated CD4+ T cells sorted from spleen or lymph node cells, taken before transplant. CDR3: CASRWASYNEQFF. The CDR3 DNA follows: TGTGCCAGCAGATGGGCCTCCTACAATGAGCAGTTCTTC.